The 31 T cell receptor beta chains listed next were all sequenced from one sample in a study of control samples from healthy donors and cancer patients. TCRdb's table, derived via immunoSEQ multiplex PCR, lists solely in-frame clones and lacks some. The data contain roughly 200,000 clones, roughly 94% of them singletons. Sequenced: blood. These receptors were taken from a man aged 50-60 years in good health.

The CDR3 DNA sequence: TGTGCCAGCAGTGTTAGGGAAAAACTGTTTTTT. It encodes CASSVREKLFF. V and J are TRBV2 and TRBJ1-4; no definite D call. Germline CDR1 reads SNHLY; CDR2 reads FYNNEI. The length of the CDR3 is 11 residues. V shed 4 bases and J shed 8 bases, with 5 bases lying between them.

V and J are TRBV7-3 and TRBJ1-2; 10 nucleotides agree with TRBD1. This CDR3 is 13 amino acids long. Germline V gene sequence: CDR1 SGHTA, CDR2 FQGTGA. The V gene end was trimmed by 4 bases and the J gene end by 6 bases; junction bases not matched to a gene: 2. CDR3 residues: CASSYGTGDGYTF. The CDR3, as DNA: TGTGCCAGCAGCTACGGGACAGGGGATGGCTACACCTTC. Using reference TRBV7-3 and TRBJ1-2 for the parts outside the CDR3, the full variable domain is GAGVSQTPSNKVTEKGKYVELRCDPISGHTALYWYRQSLGQGPEFLIYFQGTGAADDSGLPNDRFFAVRPEGSVSTLKIQRTERGDSAVYLCASSYGTGDGYTFGSGTRLTVV.

In this sample, this clone turned up once. V is TRBV12-3 or TRBV12-4 and J is TRBJ1-2; D uncertain. Trimming took off 2 bases at V and 5 bases at J, with 9 bases between the two ends. The CDR3 length is 13 residues. Written as DNA, the CDR3 is TGTGCCAGCAGTTTATTTGGGCAGTATGGCTACACCTTC. It yields the protein CASSLFGQYGYTF.

The CDR3 is CASNNRGDNSPLHF. Written as DNA, the CDR3 is TGCGCCAGCAATAACAGGGGCGATAATTCACCCCTCCACTTT. This chain links TRBV10-2 with TRBJ1-6, with 7 positions matching TRBD1. In germline, CDR1 is WSHSY, CDR2 SAAADI. The J segment lost 5 bases and the V segment lost 7 bases, leaving 5 bases of the junction unmatched. The CDR3 extends over 14 amino acids.

The V and J genes are TRBV3-1 (or the pseudogene TRBV3-2) and TRBJ1-4, with D possibly being TRBD1 (5 bases). V was shortened by 4 bases and J by 8 bases, with 17 bases between the two germline ends. CDR3 length equals 15 residues. Germline V gene data show CDR1 as LGHDT and CDR2 as YNNKEL (reference sequence). The CDR3 DNA reads as TGTGCCAGCAGCCCCCCCAAGGGGAATGGGGAAAAACTGTTTTTT. It translates to CASSPPKGNGEKLFF.

This chain joins TRBV28 and TRBJ1-1, with D possibly being TRBD1 (6 bases). CDR1 and CDR2 from the germline V gene are MDHEN and SYDVKM. The CDR3 extends over 14 amino acids. Trimming stripped 5 bases from V and 0 bases from J, with 10 bases between. The CDR3 here is CASSLQGLNTEAFF. CDR3 DNA sequence: TGTGCCAGCAGTCTTCAGGGGTTGAACACTGAAGCTTTCTTT.

This sequence joins TRBV4-3 and TRBJ2-1; possible D gene TRBD2, 7 bases. CDR3 length: 16 residues. Germline-derived CDR1 and CDR2 are LGHNA and YSLEER. V gave up 0 bases and J gave up 8 bases, with 17 bases separating them. In DNA, the CDR3 is TGCGCCAGCAGCCAAGAAGTGGGGGGGCGAAATCATGAGCAGTTCTTC. It translates to CASSQEVGGRNHEQFF.

The chain couples TRBV19 to TRBJ1-2; maybe TRBD1 (6 bases). This CDR3 contains 13 residues. In germline, CDR1 is LNHDA, CDR2 SQIVND (reference sequence). Between the trimmed V and J ends, which lost 6 bases and 0 bases, there was a span of 8 bases. CDR3 sequence reads: CASRQGANYGYTF. As DNA, the CDR3 is TGTGCCAGTAGACAGGGAGCTAACTATGGCTACACCTTC.

This clone was seen a single time. The rearrangement links TRBV19 to TRBJ2-5; unclear D gene. The CDR3 has 12 amino acids. Trimming removed 4 bases at V and 4 bases at J, with 7 bases between. CDR1 is LNHDA and CDR2 is SQIVND in the germline V gene (reference sequence). The CDR3, as DNA: TGTGCCAGTAGTAGAATGGGAGAGACCCAGTACTTC. This gives the protein CASSRMGETQYF.

This chain connects TRBV12-3 or TRBV12-4 to TRBJ2-2; D gene uncertain. This CDR3 is 12 amino acids long. The V end was cut by 5 bases, the J end by 6 bases, with 7 bases between. The CDR3 loop reads CASSRTPGELFF. The CDR3 nucleotides are TGTGCCAGCAGTCGGACCCCCGGGGAGCTGTTTTTT.

The CDR3 is CASSLTGNYGYTF. The CDR3 DNA reads as TGTGCCAGCAGTCTGACAGGGAACTATGGCTACACCTTC. V usage is TRBV3-1 (or the pseudogene TRBV3-2) and J usage is TRBJ1-2; 7 nucleotides match TRBD1. From germline, CDR1 is LGHDT and CDR2 YNNKEL (reference sequence). This CDR3 region has 13 residues. V lost 6 bases, J lost 2 bases, and 3 bases stayed unmatched.

The rearrangement joins TRBV28 to TRBJ2-5; D not certain. This CDR3 is 12 amino acids long. Germline V lookup: CDR1 MDHEN, CDR2 SYDVKM. V lost 8 bases and J 3 bases, leaving 10 bases between the germline ends. The CDR3: CASQGAKETQYF. The CDR3 DNA is TGTGCCAGCCAAGGCGCGAAAGAGACCCAGTACTTC.

This chain uses TRBV27 with TRBJ2-7, with TRBD2 matching 11 bases. The germline V gene encodes CDR1 MNHEY and CDR2 SMNVEV (reference sequence). The CDR3 consists of 15 residues. The junction had 9 bases not matched to a gene; V was cut back by 8 bases and J by 3 bases. CDR3 coding DNA: TGTGCCAGCGGCTCTCCTAGCGGGGGGTTCTACGAGCAGTACTTC. Protein sequence: CASGSPSGGFYEQYF.

The V and J genes are TRBV5-1 and TRBJ1-4, with 7 bases that match TRBD1. Germline V gene sequence: CDR1 SGHRS, CDR2 YFSETQ. Germline trimming cut 2 bases from V and 8 bases from J; bases unmatched to any gene: 6. The CDR3 totals 14 residues. The CDR3, as DNA: TGCGCCAGCAGCTTAGTAGGGGGCGGGGAAAAACTGTTTTTT. Translating it yields CASSLVGGGEKLFF.

V gene TRBV7-9 combines with J gene TRBJ2-3, with D perhaps assigned TRBD1 or TRBD2 (6 bases each). The germline gives CDR1 SEHNR, CDR2 FQNEAQ (reference sequence). Trimming took off 1 base at V and 6 bases at J, with 14 bases between the two ends. CDR3 length: 15 residues. CDR3 amino acids: CASSLDGGPSDTQYF. The CDR3 DNA reads as TGTGCCAGCAGCTTAGATGGGGGGCCGTCTGATACGCAGTATTTT.

The rearrangement links TRBV21-1 to TRBJ2-3; the table's D call TRBD2 went unverified against the DNA. TRBV21-1 is flagged as a pseudogene. The CDR3 covers 18 residues. CDR3: CASSKDPTSGESTDTQYF. DNA for the CDR3: TGTGCCAGCAGCAAAGACCCGACTAGCGGGGAAAGCACAGATACGCAGTATTTT.

The V gene is TRBV6-2 or TRBV6-3, the J gene TRBJ2-7; tentative D call: TRBD2 (5 bases). The DNA matches TRBJ2-5 better at its end, which makes the J call doubtful. The germline CDR1 and CDR2 sequences are MNHEY and SVGEGT. CDR3 length: 15 residues. The CDR3 protein is CASSSLGLMKETQYF. CDR3 nucleotide sequence: TGTGCCAGCAGTTCCTTAGGACTGATGAAAGAGACCCAGTACTTC.

The chain employs TRBV6-5 and TRBJ2-7; 10 bases line up with TRBD2. The CDR3 contains 16 residues. Germline V lookup: CDR1 MNHEY, CDR2 SVGAGI. The V segment lost 4 bases and the J segment 2 bases; nucleotides outside the gene matches: 8. The CDR3 loop is CASSSRAGGRTYEQYF. CDR3 sequence (DNA): TGTGCCAGCAGTTCCCGAGCGGGGGGGCGTACCTACGAGCAGTACTTC.

CDR3 DNA: TGCGCCAGCAGCTTACTGGGCCGCGGGCCGAACACTGAAGCTTTCTTT. It yields the protein CASSLLGRGPNTEAFF. The rearrangement uses TRBV5-1 and TRBJ1-1; D is unclear. The germline V gene has CDR1 SGHRS and CDR2 YFSETQ. Trimming took 2 bases from V and 1 from J, leaving 15 bases between them. CDR3 size: 16 residues.

The chain combines TRBV4-2 with TRBJ1-1; 7 bases are shared with TRBD1. CDR3 length: 13 residues. After removal of 4 bases from V and 8 bases from J, the junction contained 7 bases not matched to a gene. Looked up from germline, CDR1 is LGHNA and CDR2 is YNFKEQ. CDR3 nucleotides: TGTGCCAGCAGCCCACCCAGGGGGGGGGAAGCTTTCTTT. The encoded protein is CASSPPRGGEAFF.

The chain has TRBV18 and TRBJ2-3; no firm D call. The CDR3 has 12 amino acids. Trimming left V 0 bases short and J 5 bases short, with 3 bases between. CDR1 is KGHSH and CDR2 is LQKENI in the germline V gene. This chain's CDR3 is CASSPPRDTQYF. The CDR3 region has the DNA TGTGCCAGCTCACCACCGAGAGATACGCAGTATTTT.

V and J are TRBV19 and TRBJ2-1; the D gene is possibly TRBD2 (6 bases). CDR3 size: 13 residues. V shed 6 bases and J shed 4 bases, with 10 bases lying between them. The germline gives CDR1 LNHDA, CDR2 SQIVND (reference sequence). The CDR3 DNA reads TGTGCCAGTAGGGAGGGCCTATACAATGAGCAGTTCTTC. Protein sequence: CASREGLYNEQFF.

V is TRBV27 and J is TRBJ2-7; D tentatively reads TRBD1 or TRBD2 (5 bases each). V was pared by 1 base and J by 5 bases, with 18 bases between. Per germline, CDR1 MNHEY and CDR2 SMNVEV (reference sequence). The length of the CDR3 is 16 residues. As DNA, the CDR3 is TGTGCCAGCAGTTTATGGGCGTGGGGGACGAAAAACGAGCAGTACTTC. Residues: CASSLWAWGTKNEQYF.

A single count supports this clone. The chain combines TRBV5-4 with TRBJ2-3, with D unclear. This CDR3 is built from 16 residues. V lost 0 bases and J lost 0, with 11 bases in between. Germline CDR1 and CDR2: SGHNT and YYREEE (reference sequence). The CDR3 protein is CASSLDNSPSTDTQYF. DNA of the CDR3: TGTGCCAGCAGCTTGGACAACAGTCCTAGCACAGATACGCAGTATTTT.

The chain joins TRBV6-5 to TRBJ1-1; no definite D call. CDR1 and CDR2 (germline): MNHEY, SVGAGI. The CDR3 is 14 residues long. Trimming left V 2 bases short and J 1 base short, with 8 bases between. CDR3 region: CASSYGVGNTEAFF. In DNA form, the CDR3 reads TGTGCCAGCAGTTACGGTGTCGGGAACACTGAAGCTTTCTTT.

This chain links TRBV10-1 with TRBJ2-3; D not certain. V was cut by 3 bases and J by 4 bases, with 8 bases left in between. There are 13 residues in the CDR3. CDR1 and CDR2 (germline): WNHNN, SYGVQD (reference sequence). Here the CDR3 DNA reads TGCGCCAGCAGTGAAGGGCTCTCAGATACGCAGTATTTT. Residues: CASSEGLSDTQYF.

The CDR3 loop reads CASSVGFRETQYF. The CDR3 DNA reads TGTGCCAGCAGTGTAGGGTTTCGGGAGACCCAGTACTTC. The chain employs TRBV25-1 and TRBJ2-5, with D hard to call. Germline V CDR1 and CDR2: MGHDK, SYGVNS. There are 13 residues in the CDR3. V lost 4 bases to trimming and J lost 5 bases, with 11 bases between them.

The CDR3 DNA reads as TGTGCCAGCAGCTTAGTCGGCACTGAAGCTTTCTTT. This encodes CASSLVGTEAFF. V is TRBV11-2 and J is TRBJ1-1; no reliable D call. The germline V gene has CDR1 SGHAT and CDR2 FQNNGV. CDR3 length: 12 amino acids. V lost 1 base and J 4 bases, leaving 4 bases between the germline ends.

This chain links TRBV27 with TRBJ2-7, with TRBD2 matching 8 bases. V shed 3 bases and J 6 bases; nucleotides not matched to a gene: 7. The CDR3 covers 14 residues. Germline values: CDR1 MNHEY, CDR2 SMNVEV (reference sequence). CDR3 sequence reads: CASSLNSGVSEQYF. The CDR3 DNA reads TGTGCCAGCAGTTTGAATAGCGGGGTCAGCGAGCAGTACTTC.

The chain links TRBV19 to TRBJ1-5; 10 bases align to TRBD1. With V trimmed by 5 bases and J by 7 bases, 8 bases remained unmatched. The CDR3 consists of 15 residues. Per germline, CDR1 LNHDA and CDR2 SQIVND (reference sequence). The CDR3 reads CASSRRGQGIQPQHF. The CDR3 DNA sequence: TGTGCCAGTAGTCGGCGGGGACAGGGGATCCAGCCCCAGCATTTT. Looking up the rest from reference TRBV19 and TRBJ1-5 gives the full variable domain: DGGITQSPKYLFRKEGQNVTLSCEQNLNHDAMYWYRQDPGQGLRLIYYSQIVNDFQKGDIAEGYSVSREKKESFPLTVTSAQKNPTAFYLCASSRRGQGIQPQHFGDGTRLSIL.

The chain links TRBV2 to TRBJ2-7, with D tentatively TRBD1 or TRBD2 (5 bases each). This CDR3 comprises 14 residues. The V gene's germline CDR1 is SNHLY and CDR2 FYNNEI. With 6 bases removed from V and 4 bases from J, the gap between germline ends came to 16 bases. The CDR3 loop is CASRAGLGVYEQYF. The CDR3 coding sequence is TGTGCCAGCAGAGCCGGGCTGGGGGTTTACGAGCAGTACTTC.